The 23 T cell receptor beta chains presented below share a single source sample, sequenced in a study of CD8+ T cells in alopecia areata. Treatment of the sample: oral pan-JAK inhibitor, 5-10 mg twice daily. Extracted RNA was reverse transcribed into cDNA, the sequencing template. Some clones are missing from TCRdb's copy, which holds only in-frame ones; the method was immunoSEQ multiplex PCR. The data hold roughly 140,000 clones, with roughly 80% observed a single time. Sequenced here: CD8+ T cells sorted from blood, sampled at week 4, from a patient treated with tofacitinib. The receptors stem from a human donor with alopecia areata.

This chain joins TRBV30 and TRBJ2-2; no clear D gene. Trimming cost V 1 base and J 1 base, with 16 bases left between them. The CDR3 runs 17 residues. CDR1 and CDR2 (germline): GTSNPN, SVGIG (reference sequence). In nucleotides, the CDR3 is TGTGCCTGGAGTGCGCTGGCCCGGGCCCTGAACACCGGGGAGCTGTTTTTT. This gives the protein CAWSALARALNTGELFF.

In nucleotides, the CDR3 is TGCGCCAGCAGTGCCTATGGGACAGGGCCGAACACTGAAGCTTTCTTT. Translation: CASSAYGTGPNTEAFF. The chain combines TRBV5-1 with TRBJ1-1; the match to TRBD1 covers 9 bases. With V trimmed by 5 bases and J by 1 base, 9 bases remained unmatched. The CDR3 contains 16 residues. CDR1 is SGHRS and CDR2 is YFSETQ in the germline V gene.

The chain couples TRBV29-1 to TRBJ2-1; D unclear. Looked up from germline, CDR1 is SQVTM and CDR2 is ANQGSEA. Trimming left V 4 bases short and J 1 base short, with 5 bases between. The CDR3 length is 12 residues. The CDR3 reads CSVVYSYNEQFF. The CDR3 region has the DNA TGCAGCGTTGTGTATTCCTACAATGAGCAGTTCTTC.

The chain links TRBV30 to TRBJ2-1; 8 nucleotides match TRBD2. Germline-derived CDR1 and CDR2 are GTSNPN and SVGIG (reference sequence). This CDR3 has 14 residues. J gave up 0 bases and V 6 bases, and 4 bases lay outside the gene matches. Here the CDR3 reads CACQRGSSYNEQFF. In DNA form, the CDR3 reads TGTGCCTGCCAGCGGGGGAGCTCCTACAATGAGCAGTTCTTC.

The chain is built from TRBV5-4 and TRBJ2-1; 8 bases are shared with TRBD1. The CDR3 loop spans 13 amino acids. Unmatched junction bases numbered 4, after V lost 5 bases and J lost 6 bases. Germline assignment: CDR1 SGHNT and CDR2 YYREEE (reference sequence). CDR3 residues: CASRSGQGNEQFF. The DNA of the CDR3 is TGTGCCAGCAGGTCCGGACAGGGCAATGAGCAGTTCTTC.

This chain links TRBV30 with TRBJ2-5; 10 nucleotides align to TRBD1. Matching the DNA end better, TRBJ2-7 makes the J call doubtful. CDR1 GTSNPN and CDR2 SVGIG come from the germline V gene (reference sequence). The CDR3 length is 13 residues. The CDR3: CAWTTGGYHEQYF. The CDR3 DNA sequence: TGTGCCTGGACGACAGGGGGCTACCACGAGCAGTACTTC.

The chain employs TRBV7-9 and TRBJ2-1; D tentatively reads TRBD1 or TRBD2 (6 bases each). This CDR3 region has 15 residues. Trimming took off 5 bases at V and 8 bases at J, with 19 bases between the two ends. From germline, CDR1 is SEHNR and CDR2 FQNEAQ (reference sequence). CDR3 DNA sequence: TGTGCCAGCAGCCGGGGGATTCAGGGGAAGGATGAGCAGTTCTTC. It yields the protein CASSRGIQGKDEQFF.

This chain links TRBV7-9 with TRBJ2-2; D uncertain. V was trimmed by 6 bases and J by 10 bases, leaving 15 bases between them. Germline V gives CDR1 SEHNR, CDR2 FQNEAQ (reference sequence). CDR3 size: 13 residues. The CDR3 loop is CASSLTTGPELFF. CDR3 nucleotides: TGTGCCAGCAGTCTAACCACGGGCCCGGAGCTGTTTTTT. The whole variable domain, filled in from reference TRBV7-9 and TRBJ2-2, reads DTGVSQNPRHKITKRGQNVTFRCDPISEHNRLYWYRQTLGQGPEFLTYFQNEAQLEKSRLLSDRFSAERPKGSFSTLEIQRTEQGDSAMYLCASSLTTGPELFFGEGSRLTVL.

This clone occurred a few times. This chain links TRBV29-1 with TRBJ1-2; maybe TRBD1 (5 bases). Germline assignment: CDR1 SQVTM and CDR2 ANQGSEA. V lost 1 base, J lost 0 bases, and 21 bases lay in between. The CDR3 loop spans 18 amino acids. In DNA, the CDR3 is TGCAGCGTTGAAGGTATCTTAGGGGCAGATGGAGCTAACTATGGCTACACCTTC. This codes for CSVEGILGADGANYGYTF.

This chain connects TRBV7-9 to TRBJ2-5; D gene unclear. V lost 4 bases and J 4 bases, leaving 16 bases between the germline ends. Germline values: CDR1 SEHNR, CDR2 FQNEAQ (reference sequence). The CDR3 runs to 15 residues. The chain's CDR3 is CASSSSVDSGETQYF. In nucleotides, the CDR3 is TGTGCCAGCAGCTCCAGCGTTGACTCGGGAGAGACCCAGTACTTC.

The chain combines TRBV7-9 with TRBJ1-4; 8 positions match TRBD1. Germline V gene lookup returns CDR1 SEHNR and CDR2 FQNEAQ (reference sequence). The CDR3 contains 13 residues. V lost 4 bases and J lost 13; bases outside the gene matches: 8. The CDR3 sequence is CASSSPGGASLFF. The CDR3 DNA follows: TGTGCCAGCAGCTCCCCAGGGGGCGCATCACTGTTTTTT. The full variable domain, its missing parts supplied by reference TRBV7-9 and TRBJ1-4, is DTGVSQNPRHKITKRGQNVTFRCDPISEHNRLYWYRQTLGQGPEFLTYFQNEAQLEKSRLLSDRFSAERPKGSFSTLEIQRTEQGDSAMYLCASSSPGGASLFFGSGTQLSVL.

The chain uses TRBV7-9 and TRBJ1-3; D possibly corresponds to TRBD1 (6 bases). Germline CDR1 reads SEHNR; CDR2 reads FQNEAQ (reference sequence). CDR3 length: 18 residues. V lost 0 bases and J lost 2, with 17 bases in between. CDR3: CASSLASLTGSPGNTIYF. The CDR3 nucleotides are TGTGCCAGCAGCTTAGCGTCCCTTACAGGGTCGCCTGGAAACACCATATATTTT. Filled out from reference TRBV7-9 and TRBJ1-3, the complete variable domain reads DTGVSQNPRHKITKRGQNVTFRCDPISEHNRLYWYRQTLGQGPEFLTYFQNEAQLEKSRLLSDRFSAERPKGSFSTLEIQRTEQGDSAMYLCASSLASLTGSPGNTIYFGEGSWLTVV.

The V gene is TRBV4-1, the J gene TRBJ1-2; 8 bases agree with TRBD1. The ends lost 1 base at V and 6 bases at J; junction bases unmatched: 10. From germline, CDR1 is MGHRA and CDR2 YSYEKL. There are 16 residues in the CDR3. The CDR3 DNA reads TGCGCCAGCAGCCAAGGAGTGGCAGGGGGCGTAGATGGCTACACCTTC. Translated, it gives CASSQGVAGGVDGYTF.

The chain is built from TRBV4-1 and TRBJ1-2, with no clear D. CDR3 size: 15 residues. CDR1 MGHRA and CDR2 YSYEKL come from the germline V gene. With 1 base removed from V and 3 bases from J, the gap between germline ends came to 12 bases. The CDR3 region is CASSQAASPHYGYTF. The CDR3 coding sequence is TGCGCCAGCAGCCAAGCAGCCAGTCCTCACTATGGCTACACCTTC.

CDR3 sequence (DNA): TGTGCCAGCAGCTTAACGACTAGCCTAGTCCCCGGGGAGCTGTTTTTT. Its translation: CASSLTTSLVPGELFF. The chain uses TRBV7-3 and TRBJ2-2, with 7 bases aligning to TRBD2. Germline V CDR1 and CDR2: SGHTA, FQGTGA. The CDR3 loop spans 16 amino acids. V lost 0 bases and J lost 6; bases outside the gene matches: 7.

The chain carries TRBV11-2 and TRBJ2-3; 9 nucleotides line up with TRBD2. The CDR3 extends over 15 amino acids. V lost 1 base and J lost 2; bases outside the gene matches: 1. Germline CDR1 is SGHAT and CDR2 is FQNNGV. This CDR3 reads CASSLASGVTDTQYF. The CDR3 DNA is TGTGCCAGCAGCTTAGCTAGCGGGGTCACAGATACGCAGTATTTT.

This chain connects TRBV2 to TRBJ1-4; D call uncertain. Germline V lookup: CDR1 SNHLY, CDR2 FYNNEI. V was pared by 2 bases and J by 3 bases, with 10 bases between. The CDR3 is 15 amino acids. CDR3 sequence reads: CASSEHTNPNEKLFF. CDR3 DNA: TGTGCCAGCAGTGAACATACTAACCCTAATGAAAAACTGTTTTTT.

As concerns this clone: One end of the junction does not line up with germline, which may come from a read error. V gene TRBV29-1 combines with J gene TRBJ2-1; the match to TRBD2 covers 13 bases. Per the germline V gene, CDR1 is SQVTM and CDR2 is ANQGSEA. The CDR3 length is 12 residues. CDR3 protein: CSVETGTSGVVF. CDR3 sequence (DNA): TGCAGCGTTGAAACTGGGACTAGCGGGGTTGTCTTC.

This chain links TRBV9 with TRBJ2-1, with TRBD2 identical over 8 bases. With V trimmed by 3 bases and J by 15 bases, 8 bases remained unmatched. CDR3 size: 12 residues. From germline, CDR1 is SGDLS and CDR2 YYNGEE. CDR3 in amino acids: CASSGLSGEWFF. As DNA, the CDR3 is TGTGCCAGCAGCGGACTTAGCGGGGAGTGGTTCTTC.

The chain combines TRBV10-3 with TRBJ2-2; D is undetermined. CDR1 ENHRY and CDR2 SYGVKD come from the germline V gene. Trimming removed 5 bases from V and 0 bases from J, with 10 bases in between. CDR3 size: 15 residues. This CDR3 is CAISIEEANTGELFF. In nucleotides, the CDR3 is TGTGCCATCAGTATTGAGGAAGCGAACACCGGGGAGCTGTTTTTT.

This clone showed up just a few times. The chain combines TRBV4-3 with TRBJ2-1, with 7 bases fitting TRBD2. Trimming at V came to 0 bases and at J to 2 bases, leaving 4 bases not matched to a gene. Germline lookup yields CDR1 LGHNA and CDR2 YSLEER. The CDR3 runs 16 residues. CDR3 nucleotide sequence: TGCGCCAGCAGCCAAGATCTAGCGGTCACCTACAATGAGCAGTTCTTC. Residues: CASSQDLAVTYNEQFF.

The rearrangement links TRBV9 to TRBJ1-3; TRBD1 aligns across 8 bases. J lost 3 bases, V lost 0 bases, and 5 bases had no gene match. There are 16 residues in the CDR3. CDR1 and CDR2 from the germline V gene are SGDLS and YYNGEE. Here the CDR3 DNA reads TGTGCCAGCAGCGTAGGGACAGGGACAGGTGGAAACACCATATATTTT. Translated: CASSVGTGTGGNTIYF.

This chain links TRBV4-1 with TRBJ2-7; the match to TRBD1 covers 7 bases. CDR3 length equals 15 residues. V lost 4 bases and J lost 5; bases outside the gene matches: 11. The germline CDR1 and CDR2 sequences are MGHRA and YSYEKL. The CDR3 DNA reads TGCGCCAGCAGCCGAGGTCCCGGGACAGTGAACGAGCAGTACTTC. Translation: CASSRGPGTVNEQYF.